Below are 14 T cell receptor beta chains sequenced from a single sample in a study of blood T cell repertoires in COVID-19. Method: immunoSEQ multiplex PCR; TCRdb's copy keeps in-frame clones and lacks some. The data hold 250,000 to 300,000 clones, with 85% to 90% observed a single time. The sequenced material came from peripheral blood. The source is a man aged 35-49 years with acute or convalescent COVID-19.

The chain carries TRBV6-5 and TRBJ2-1; 10 bases are a match to TRBD2. The CDR3 covers 16 residues. Germline CDR1 is MNHEY and CDR2 is SVGAGI. V was clipped by 2 bases and J by 4 bases; unmatched bases: 5. The CDR3 DNA follows: TGTGCCAGCAGTTACGATCTAGCGGGGGCTTACAATGAGCAGTTCTTC. Translating it yields CASSYDLAGAYNEQFF.

This clone has more than one count but fewer than ten. The chain combines TRBV3-1 (or the pseudogene TRBV3-2) with TRBJ1-3, with TRBD1 matching over 7 bases. Looked up from germline, CDR1 is LGHDT and CDR2 is YNNKEL (reference sequence). The J segment lost 2 bases and the V segment lost 1 base, leaving 2 bases of the junction unmatched. The CDR3 totals 15 residues. CDR3 in DNA: TGTGCCAGCAGCCAAGCTACAGGGGCTGGAAACACCATATATTTT. It translates to CASSQATGAGNTIYF.

Only one count was recorded for this clone. The chain employs TRBV10-3 and TRBJ1-5; 10 bases are a match to TRBD1. This CDR3 is 14 amino acids long. The V gene end was trimmed by 4 bases and the J gene end by 5 bases; junction bases not matched to a gene: 2. Germline V gene sequence: CDR1 ENHRY, CDR2 SYGVKD. CDR3 residues: CAISGGTGDQPQHF. The CDR3 coding sequence is TGTGCCATCAGTGGCGGGACAGGGGATCAGCCCCAGCATTTT.

The gene calls are TRBV5-6 and TRBJ2-2, with D tentatively TRBD1 (6 bases). Germline CDR1 SGHDT, CDR2 YYEEEE. The CDR3 extends over 15 amino acids. Trimming removed 6 bases from V and 1 base from J, with 13 bases in between. The CDR3 region is CASTTGKGNTGELFF. The CDR3 DNA follows: TGTGCCAGCACCACAGGGAAGGGGAACACCGGGGAGCTGTTTTTT.

The V and J genes are TRBV7-9 and TRBJ1-5, with D unresolved. The length of the CDR3 is 13 residues. Germline V gives CDR1 SEHNR, CDR2 FQNEAQ (reference sequence). V was cut by 3 bases and J by 7 bases, with 10 bases left in between. The CDR3 DNA sequence: TGTGCCAGCAGCTTTGGGCAAGGACAGCCCCAGCATTTT. Encoded protein: CASSFGQGQPQHF.

The genes are TRBV19 and TRBJ1-1; D is unclear. This CDR3 is 15 amino acids long. CDR1 and CDR2 from the germline V gene are LNHDA and SQIVND (reference sequence). The V and J ends lost 7 bases and 0 bases respectively, with 15 bases between them. The CDR3: CASKVERYMNTEAFF. DNA for the CDR3: TGTGCCAGTAAAGTTGAGAGATATATGAACACTGAAGCTTTCTTT.

This clone appeared a single time. V and J are TRBV12-3 or TRBV12-4 and TRBJ1-2, with D possibly being TRBD1 (5 bases). The V end lost 3 bases, the J end lost 6 bases, and 11 bases lay between the germline ends. The CDR3 consists of 13 residues. CDR3 loop: CASSFQGSDGYTF. The DNA for the CDR3 is TGTGCCAGCAGTTTTCAGGGTTCCGATGGCTACACCTTC.

The chain carries TRBV11-3 and TRBJ2-7; tentatively, D is TRBD1 (6 bases). This CDR3 has 15 residues. Germline CDR1 and CDR2: SGHNT and YENEEA. Trimming took off 2 bases at V and 0 bases at J, with 11 bases between the two ends. The CDR3 reads CASSLRNRDSYEQYF. The CDR3 bases are TGTGCCAGCAGCTTAAGGAACAGGGACTCCTACGAGCAGTACTTC.

This chain uses TRBV6-5 with TRBJ2-7; TRBD1 matches 11 bases. CDR1 MNHEY and CDR2 SVGAGI come from the germline V gene. CDR3 length: 15 residues. With V trimmed by 2 bases and J by 4 bases, 4 bases remained unmatched. CDR3 nucleotides: TGTGCCAGCAGTTACGGGACAGGGGGAAAATACGAGCAGTACTTC. It specifies CASSYGTGGKYEQYF.

This clone was recorded only once. The chain employs TRBV27 and TRBJ1-2, with a tentative D call TRBD1 (5 bases). The V end lost 6 bases, the J end lost 7 bases, and 21 bases lay between the germline ends. This CDR3 has 15 residues. CDR1 MNHEY and CDR2 SMNVEV come from the germline V gene (reference sequence). CDR3 bases: TGTGCCAGCAGGCTTATGGGACTCCAATACTCTGGCTACACCTTC. Protein: CASRLMGLQYSGYTF.

This chain links TRBV11-2 with TRBJ2-5; no clear D. The V gene's germline CDR1 is SGHAT and CDR2 FQNNGV. CDR3 length: 16 amino acids. Trimming left V 0 bases short and J 7 bases short, with 18 bases between. CDR3 region: CASSLDYQRQALTQYF. The DNA of the CDR3 is TGTGCCAGCAGCTTAGACTACCAACGACAAGCTTTGACCCAGTACTTC.

This clone was counted a single time. This chain uses TRBV25-1 with TRBJ1-6; 7 nucleotides agree with TRBD1. This CDR3 has 14 residues. Germline CDR1 reads MGHDK; CDR2 reads SYGVNS. V lost 2 bases and J lost 9; bases outside the gene matches: 4. This CDR3 is CASSEAQGRSPLHF. CDR3 nucleotide sequence: TGTGCCAGCAGTGAAGCACAGGGGCGTTCACCCCTCCACTTT.

J is TRBJ1-2 and V is TRBV12-5; TRBD1 matches at 7 bases. The length of the CDR3 is 11 residues. Losses at the gene ends were 9 bases for V and 2 bases for J; bases not matched to a gene: 0. The germline gives CDR1 LGHNT, CDR2 FRNRAP. This CDR3 reads CARTGNYGYTF. The CDR3 nucleotides are TGTGCTAGGACAGGGAACTATGGCTACACCTTC. The full variable domain, with the rest looked up from reference TRBV12-5 and TRBJ1-2, is DARVTQTPRHKVTEMGQEVTMRCQPILGHNTVFWYRQTMMQGLELLAYFRNRAPLDDSGMPKDRFSAEMPDATLATLKIQPSEPRDSAVYFCARTGNYGYTFGSGTRLTVV.

This chain uses TRBV5-1 with TRBJ1-4; D remains ambiguous. Germline assignment: CDR1 SGHRS and CDR2 YFSETQ. This CDR3 is 15 amino acids long. Trimming took off 4 bases at V and 5 bases at J, with 15 bases between the two ends. The DNA of the CDR3 is TGCGCCAGCAGCGAATCAGAGGCATGGAATGAAAAACTGTTTTTT. Its translation is CASSESEAWNEKLFF.